The next 17 T cell receptor beta chains were all read from a single sample in a study of blood T cell repertoires in COVID-19. Method: immunoSEQ multiplex PCR; TCRdb's copy keeps in-frame clones and lacks some. The sample holds approximately 240,000 clones; around nine tenths are singletons and the top ten take approximately 2%. Sequenced input: PBMCs or T cells enriched from blood (not recorded which). The receptors stem from a woman between 18 and 29 years old who had recovered from COVID-19.

The gene calls are TRBV9 and TRBJ1-3; D is undetermined. Germline V gene lookup returns CDR1 SGDLS and CDR2 YYNGEE. Trimming stripped 7 bases from V and 0 bases from J, with 8 bases between. The CDR3 spans 13 residues. CDR3 coding DNA: TGTGCCAGCGCTACCAACTCTGGAAACACCATATATTTT. Amino acids: CASATNSGNTIYF.

The chain uses TRBV6-5 and TRBJ1-1; perhaps TRBD1 as D (6 bases). Germline CDR1 is MNHEY and CDR2 is SVGAGI. This CDR3 region has 13 residues. V gave up 8 bases and J gave up 4 bases, with 14 bases separating them. DNA of the CDR3: TGTGCCAGCCGGCGGAACAGGGCCACTGAAGCTTTCTTT. Amino acids: CASRRNRATEAFF.

CDR3 nucleotides: TGTGCCATCGGACAGGGGGCCAGGGGTGGCTACACCTTC. Protein: CAIGQGARGGYTF. V is TRBV10-3 and J is TRBJ1-2, with 11 positions matching TRBD1. The CDR3 is 13 residues long. The J segment lost 7 bases and the V segment lost 8 bases, leaving 6 bases of the junction unmatched. Germline V CDR1 and CDR2: ENHRY, SYGVKD.

The V and J genes are TRBV24-1 and TRBJ1-5; TRBD1 is a possible D gene (6 bases). This CDR3 spans 15 amino acids. Between the trimmed V and J ends, which lost 2 bases and 0 bases, there was a span of 7 bases. Germline assignment: CDR1 KGHDR and CDR2 SFDVKD. CDR3 sequence reads: CATSDSGDSNQPQHF. The CDR3 DNA reads TGTGCCACCAGTGATTCAGGGGATAGCAATCAGCCCCAGCATTTT.

The chain joins TRBV4-3 to TRBJ1-1; D gene unclear. The CDR3 covers 15 residues. V gave up 0 bases and J gave up 5 bases, with 13 bases separating them. CDR1 is LGHNA, CDR2 YSLEER, per germline. CDR3 DNA: TGCGCCAGCAGCCAAGATGGCAGGAGAGGGACTGAAGCTTTCTTT. Translated: CASSQDGRRGTEAFF.

For the CDR3, the DNA is TGTGCCAGCAGCCCTAGCGACTCTAGCACAGATACGCAGTATTTT. Residues: CASSPSDSSTDTQYF. The chain has TRBV28 and TRBJ2-3, with D maybe TRBD2 (6 bases). The CDR3 length is 15 residues. Trimming removed 6 bases at V and 0 bases at J, with 13 bases between. Germline-derived CDR1 and CDR2 are MDHEN and SYDVKM.

The V and J genes are TRBV6-5 and TRBJ1-2, with a tentative D call TRBD1 (6 bases). CDR3 length: 15 amino acids. Germline values: CDR1 MNHEY, CDR2 SVGAGI. V lost 2 bases, J lost 3 bases, and 13 bases lay in between. The CDR3 nucleotides read TGTGCCAGCAGTTACCACAGGACAGAGCACTATGGCTACACCTTC. Translation gives CASSYHRTEHYGYTF.

This chain connects TRBV27 to TRBJ2-7, with D unclear. The germline gives CDR1 MNHEY, CDR2 SMNVEV (reference sequence). This CDR3 has 16 residues. V shed 0 bases and J shed 0 bases, with 12 bases lying between them. The CDR3 loop reads CASSLSLASSSYEQYF. In nucleotides, the CDR3 is TGTGCCAGCAGTTTATCGCTCGCGTCAAGCTCCTACGAGCAGTACTTC.

This clone was seen only a few times. This chain links TRBV5-8 with TRBJ1-4, with D unclear. CDR1 SGHTS and CDR2 YDEGEE come from the germline V gene. The CDR3 covers 14 residues. Trimming left V 2 bases short and J 4 bases short, with 9 bases between. CDR3 region: CASSLSLVNEKLFF. CDR3 bases: TGTGCCAGCAGCTTATCCCTTGTTAATGAAAAACTGTTTTTT.

This chain connects TRBV3-1 (or the pseudogene TRBV3-2) to TRBJ1-2; tentatively, D is TRBD1 (5 bases). Germline CDR1 and CDR2: LGHDT and YNNKEL (reference sequence). The CDR3 consists of 13 residues. With 4 bases removed from V and 8 bases from J, the gap between germline ends came to 14 bases. CDR3 amino acids: CASSPMGHSGYTF. The CDR3, as DNA: TGTGCCAGCAGCCCGATGGGGCACTCCGGCTACACCTTC.

This chain uses TRBV11-2 with TRBJ2-5; TRBD2 matches 7 bases. CDR1 is SGHAT and CDR2 is FQNNGV in the germline V gene. This CDR3 is built from 16 residues. V dropped 3 bases and J dropped 5; count of bases not matched to a gene: 12. CDR3 residues: CASSLVAGEIRETQYF. In nucleotides, the CDR3 is TGTGCCAGCAGCTTGGTCGCGGGGGAGATCCGGGAGACCCAGTACTTC.

The rearrangement joins TRBV11-3 to TRBJ1-6; 7 nucleotides align to TRBD1. Germline values: CDR1 SGHNT, CDR2 YENEEA. This CDR3 is built from 15 residues. Trimming cost V 2 bases and J 10 bases; bases outside gene matches: 8. The CDR3, as DNA: TGTGCCAGCAGCTTACAGGGGACAGATGGATCACCCCTCCACTTT. Protein product: CASSLQGTDGSPLHF.

J is TRBJ2-2 and V is TRBV6-5; 7 bases fit TRBD1. V gave up 6 bases and J gave up 4 bases; unmatched junction bases: 5. The CDR3 runs 14 residues. Germline CDR1 and CDR2: MNHEY and SVGAGI. CDR3 sequence (DNA): TGTGCCAGCAGCGCAGCAGGGGGCACCGGGGAGCTGTTTTTT. This sequence encodes CASSAAGGTGELFF.

The chain combines TRBV7-3 with TRBJ2-2, with 9 bases that match TRBD2. There are 14 residues in the CDR3. J lost 7 bases, V lost 5 bases, and 5 bases had no gene match. Per germline, CDR1 SGHTA and CDR2 FQGTGA. CDR3 bases: TGTGCCAGCAGCGGGGGACTAGCCGGCGGGGAGCTGTTTTTT. Its protein is CASSGGLAGGELFF.

The rearrangement links TRBV18 to TRBJ2-4; 11 bases agree with TRBD1. Looked up from germline, CDR1 is KGHSH and CDR2 is LQKENI. V lost 2 bases and J lost 6; bases outside the gene matches: 9. CDR3 length: 17 residues. The CDR3 sequence is CASSPSHRTGGANIQYF. The CDR3 bases are TGTGCCAGCTCACCATCTCATAGGACAGGGGGCGCAAACATTCAGTACTTC.

The chain links TRBV5-4 to TRBJ2-1, with 8 nucleotides matching TRBD2. The CDR3 runs to 14 residues. The V and J ends lost 5 bases and 2 bases, in that order; junction bases with no gene match: 3. Germline lookup yields CDR1 SGHNT and CDR2 YYREEE (reference sequence). The CDR3 sequence: CASRLGLAYNEQFF. As DNA, the CDR3 is TGTGCCAGCAGACTGGGACTAGCCTACAATGAGCAGTTCTTC.

The chain combines TRBV19 with TRBJ1-3; D not resolved. This CDR3 region has 15 residues. Germline loops: CDR1 LNHDA, CDR2 SQIVND (reference sequence). V gave up 0 bases and J gave up 3 bases, with 9 bases separating them. CDR3 nucleotides: TGTGCCAGTAGTATAGAGGGAGGGAATGGAAACACCATATATTTT. The encoded protein is CASSIEGGNGNTIYF.